The rows below give T cell receptor beta chains drawn from one sample of a study of cytomegalovirus exposure and HLA in healthy donors. Some clones are missing from TCRdb's copy, which holds only in-frame ones; the method was immunoSEQ multiplex PCR. The sample shows 120,000 to 150,000 clones, 60% to 80% of them seen only once. Sequenced input: PBMCs. These receptor sequences come from a woman between 40 and 50 years old in good health and CMV-seropositive. Each CDR3 is given with its conserved first and last residue. A D gene is named only where the DNA matches it firmly. Clone size, where shown, is once, few, many, or a class for clones that have expanded.

J | V | D | size | CDR3 | DNA
TRBJ1-6 | TRBV7-3 | TRBD1 | once | CASSAGTGNSPLHF | TGTGCCAGCAGTGCCGGGACAGGGAATTCACCCCTCCACTTT
TRBJ2-2 | TRBV18 | TRBD1 | . | CASSPPTGEGNGELFF | TGTGCCAGCTCACCACCGACAGGGGAAGGGAACGGGGAGCTGTTTTTT
TRBJ2-7 | TRBV30 | . | . | CAWNPQGGEQYF | TGTGCCTGGAACCCTCAGGGGGGCGAGCAGTACTTC
TRBJ1-4 | TRBV19 | . | . | CASSPSGEGGKLFF | TGTGCCAGTAGTCCCTCCGGGGAGGGCGGAAAACTGTTTTTT
TRBJ2-7 | TRBV27 | TRBD2 | . | CASSLDAGGRTEQYF | TGTGCCAGCAGTTTAGATGCGGGGGGGCGTACCGAGCAGTACTTC
TRBJ1-5 | TRBV19 | . | few | CASSSPGGGNQPQHF | TGTGCCAGTAGCTCCCCCGGGGGTGGAAATCAGCCCCAGCATTTT
TRBJ1-1 | TRBV29-1 | TRBD1 | . | CSVAGTGGTLNTEAFF | TGCAGCGTCGCCGGGACAGGGGGAACCTTGAACACTGAAGCTTTCTTT
TRBJ2-1 | TRBV7-9 | . | . | CASSSGLFGQFF | TGTGCCAGCAGCTCAGGATTATTTGGGCAGTTCTTC
TRBJ2-7 | TRBV10-3 | . | . | CAISAEISYEQYF | TGTGCCATCAGTGCGGAGATCTCCTACGAGCAGTACTTC
TRBJ2-3 | TRBV6-5 | TRBD2 | . | CASRLLAGGTDTQYF | TGTGCCAGCAGGCTACTAGCGGGGGGCACAGATACGCAGTATTTT
TRBJ2-7 | TRBV7-6 | TRBD2 | . | CASSRGVTDTYEQYF | TGTGCCAGCAGTCGGGGGGTGACGGATACCTACGAGCAGTACTTC
TRBJ1-4 | TRBV6-1 | TRBD1 | . | CASSDRDRGHEKLFF | TGTGCCAGCAGTGACCGGGACAGGGGGCATGAAAAACTGTTTTTT
TRBJ2-3 | TRBV10-2 | . | . | CASSEISSQNTQYF | TGCGCCAGCAGTGAGATCTCTAGTCAAAATACGCAGTATTTT
TRBJ2-5 | TRBV5-1 | . | . | CASSLQPGLQETQYF | TGCGCCAGCAGCTTGCAGCCGGGATTACAAGAGACCCAGTACTTC
TRBJ1-1 | TRBV7-2 | TRBD1 | . | CASSLTGGDTEAFF | TGTGCCAGCAGCTTGACAGGGGGTGACACTGAAGCTTTCTTT
TRBJ2-2 | TRBV2 | . | . | CASNLATGELFF | TGTGCCAGCAATCTAGCGACCGGGGAGCTGTTTTTT
TRBJ2-2 | TRBV6-6 | . | . | CASSLGAFSNTGELFF | TGTGCCAGCAGCCTGGGGGCTTTCTCGAACACCGGGGAGCTGTTTTTT
TRBJ2-7 | TRBV11-2 | TRBD2 | . | CASSSMGLAIGEQYF | TGTGCCAGCAGCAGTATGGGACTAGCGATAGGCGAGCAGTACTTC
TRBJ2-1 | TRBV7-2 | TRBD2 | . | CASSSSGGTYNEQFF | TGTGCCAGCAGCTCTAGCGGGGGAACCTACAATGAGCAGTTCTTC
TRBJ2-1 | TRBV2 | . | few | CASSVFQNNEQFF | TGTGCCAGCAGTGTGTTTCAGAACAATGAGCAGTTCTTC
TRBJ1-4 | TRBV4-2 | . | once | CASSQVQATNEKLFF | TGTGCCAGCAGCCAAGTACAGGCGACTAATGAAAAACTGTTTTTT
TRBJ1-4 | TRBV28 | . | . | CASSFTRGKAEKLFF | TGTGCCAGCAGTTTTACCCGGGGGAAGGCTGAAAAACTGTTTTTT
TRBJ1-4 | TRBV5-1 | TRBD1 | few | CASSLQGAFTNEKLFF | TGCGCCAGCAGCCTCCAGGGGGCCTTTACTAATGAAAAACTGTTTTTT
TRBJ2-5 | TRBV7-2 | TRBD1 | . | CASSLATGGNHRGLETQYF | TGTGCCAGCAGCTTAGCTACGGGAGGAAATCACAGGGGGCTGGAGACCCAGTACTTC
TRBJ2-2 | TRBV20-1 | . | once | CSAGYTGELFF | TGCAGTGCTGGCTACACCGGGGAGCTGTTTTTT
TRBJ2-1 | TRBV19 | TRBD2 | . | CASSIGLAGGNNEQFF | TGTGCCAGTAGTATAGGACTAGCGGGGGGCAACAATGAGCAGTTCTTC
TRBJ1-2 | TRBV7-2 | . | . | CASSLGSGARGYTF | TGTGCCAGCAGCTTAGGTTCTGGGGCAAGAGGCTACACCTTC
TRBJ2-3 | TRBV5-6 | TRBD1 | few | CASSRTGSSTDTQYF | TGTGCCAGCAGCCGGACAGGGTCTAGCACAGATACGCAGTATTTT
TRBJ2-7 | TRBV30 | TRBD1 | . | CAWSAVGQGGSYEQYF | TGTGCCTGGAGTGCGGTGGGACAGGGTGGGTCCTACGAGCAGTACTTC
TRBJ2-4 | TRBV30 | TRBD2 | . | CAWSDTREQKNIQYF | TGTGCCTGGAGTGACACGCGGGAGCAGAAAAACATTCAGTACTTC
TRBJ1-5 | TRBV7-9 | . | . | CASSYPGEPQHF | TGTGCCAGCAGCTATCCAGGGGAGCCCCAGCATTTT
TRBJ1-3 | TRBV9 | TRBD1 | . | CASSALDRMSSGNTIYF | TGTGCCAGCAGCGCCTTGGACAGGATGAGCTCTGGAAACACCATATATTTT
TRBJ1-2 | TRBV6-5 | . | . | CASRRPGGGYTF | TGTGCCAGCAGACGCCCTGGAGGAGGCTACACCTTC
TRBJ1-5 | TRBV2 | . | . | CASSFTEYQPQHF | TGTGCCAGCAGTTTCACAGAGTATCAGCCCCAGCATTTT
TRBJ1-6 | TRBV28 | . | . | CASSFNDRLNSPLHF | TGTGCCAGCAGTTTTAACGACAGGTTAAATTCACCCCTCCACTTT